A selection of T cell receptor beta chains follows, all from one sample in a study of metastatic and nonmetastatic thyroid tumors. TCRdb redid the clone calls on the PCR reads using MiXCR. The sample has fewer than 20,000 clones, 15% to 17% seen once; the top ten hold 17%. Sequencing input: blood. These receptors all stem from a female donor with papillary thyroid cancer or a benign thyroid nodule (not recorded which). Some clones in this sample may be carry-over from other donors' samples. Both conserved end residues are part of each CDR3. A D gene is named only where the DNA matches it firmly. Not all rows give a size; the values are once, few, many and, for expanded clones, a class.

j_gene	v_gene	abundance	d_gene	CDR3nt	CDR3aa
TRBJ2-5	TRBV24-1	NA	TRBD2	TGTGCCACCAGTGATTCTAAATCCCGGACTAGCGGGGGCCACTACCAAGATACCCAGTACTTC	CATSDSKSRTSGGHYQDTQYF
TRBJ2-2	TRBV19	many	TRBD2	TGTGCCAGTAGTACGGAAGGACTAGCGGGAGCTAGTGGGGAGCTGTTTTTT	CASSTEGLAGASGELFF
TRBJ1-3	TRBV6-1	medium-sized	NA	TGTGCCAGCAGTGAAATCGGAGGGTCAGGAAACACCATATATTTT	CASSEIGGSGNTIYF
TRBJ2-5	TRBV5-6	many	TRBD2	TGTGCCAGCAGCTTAGCGGGGGAGACCCAGTACTTC	CASSLAGETQYF
TRBJ2-3	TRBV5-6	few	NA	TGTGCCAGCAGCTTGGGTGGACTATCTAGCACAGATACGCAGTATTTT	CASSLGGLSSTDTQYF
TRBJ2-1	TRBV6-1	medium-sized	TRBD2	TGTGCCAGCAGTGGCACTAGCGGAATATACAATGAGCAGTTCTTC	CASSGTSGIYNEQFF
TRBJ2-2	TRBV11-2	many	TRBD2	TGTGCCAGCAGCTCAAACTTAGCGGGAGGAGACACCGGGGAGCTGTTTTTT	CASSSNLAGGDTGELFF
TRBJ2-5	TRBV4-1	many	NA	TGCGCCAGCAGCCAAACACAATCCCAAGAGACCCAGTACTTC	CASSQTQSQETQYF
TRBJ1-2	TRBV30	many	TRBD1	TGTGCCTGGAGTGGGAAGGGGGCCTATGGCTACACCTTC	CAWSGKGAYGYTF
TRBJ1-6	TRBV12-3/TRBV12-4	medium-sized	NA	TGTGCCAGCAGCATCCGACCGAGAAATTCACCCCTCCACTTT	CASSIRPRNSPLHF
TRBJ2-1	TRBV18	many	NA	TGTGCCAGCTCACCACTCACGGGATCGGGCAATGAGCAGTTCTTC	CASSPLTGSGNEQFF
TRBJ1-2	TRBV19	many	NA	TGTGCCAGTAGCGGGACATCCCGGTATGGCTACACCTTC	CASSGTSRYGYTF
TRBJ1-2	TRBV28	medium-sized	TRBD1	TGTGCCAGCAGTTTATCATCAGGGGGCTATGGCTACACCTTC	CASSLSSGGYGYTF
TRBJ2-3	TRBV5-1	medium-sized	NA	TGCGCCAGCAGCTTGGGCAGGGCGACAGATACGCAGTATTTT	CASSLGRATDTQYF
TRBJ1-6	TRBV7-9	NA	NA	TGTGCCAGCAGCTTACTTAACAGCCAGAATTCACCCCTCCACTTT	CASSLLNSQNSPLHF
TRBJ2-1	TRBV5-6	many	NA	TGTGCCAGCAGCTTGGGTCGCAAGAGCTCCTACAATGAGCAGTTCTTC	CASSLGRKSSYNEQFF
TRBJ2-5	TRBV4-2	many	TRBD2	TGTGCCAGCAGCCAGTCCAGCGGGGGCCCATCTTACTTC	CASSQSSGGPSYF
TRBJ2-1	TRBV7-6	many	TRBD2	TGTGCCAGCAGCTTCTCAAGGACTAGCGGGGGCAATGAGCAGTTCTTC	CASSFSRTSGGNEQFF
TRBJ2-1	TRBV6-5	NA	NA	TGTGCCAGCAGTTACGGGGGGTTAAGCTCCTACAATGAGCAGTTCTTC	CASSYGGLSSYNEQFF
TRBJ1-5	TRBV2	many	NA	TGTGCCAGCACCCGGGGCAGGGGAGGTCAGCCCCAGCATTTT	CASTRGRGGQPQHF
TRBJ1-1	TRBV11-2	few	NA	TGTGCCAGCAGCACCGCCTGGACTGAAGCTTTCTTT	CASSTAWTEAFF
TRBJ1-4	TRBV25-1	many	TRBD1	TGTGCCAGCAGTGAATGGACAGGGGGCAGTGAAAAACTGTTTTTT	CASSEWTGGSEKLFF
TRBJ1-1	TRBV7-2	many	TRBD1	TGTGCCAGCAGCCCAGCGACAGGGGCGAGCACTGAAGCTTTCTTT	CASSPATGASTEAFF
TRBJ1-4	TRBV5-1	NA	NA	TGCGCCAGCTCTTCGGGTGGCCTCTGGGGGGAAAAACTGTTTTTT	CASSSGGLWGEKLFF
TRBJ2-7	TRBV5-1	NA	TRBD2	TGCGCCAGCCGGACTAGCGGGGGGTACGAGCAGTACTTC	CASRTSGGYEQYF
TRBJ2-2	TRBV7-9	NA	NA	TGTGCCAGCAGGGGACCGCCTCAAGTGGAGCTGTTTTTT	CASRGPPQVELFF
TRBJ1-1	TRBV20-1	many	NA	TGCAGTGTAAATAAACCTGAAGCTTTCTTT	CSVNKPEAFF
TRBJ1-5	TRBV30	many	NA	TGTGCCTGGAGTGTACAGGAATATCAGCCCCAGCATTTT	CAWSVQEYQPQHF
TRBJ2-7	TRBV28	medium-sized	TRBD1	TGTGCCAGCACCAAGGGACAGACCTACGAGCAGTACTTC	CASTKGQTYEQYF
TRBJ2-1	TRBV10-3	few	TRBD1	TGTGCCGTCGCTGACGGGACAGATAAGTTTAACAATGAGCAGTTCTTC	CAVADGTDKFNNEQFF
TRBJ1-3	TRBV6-1	medium-sized	TRBD1	TGTGCCAGTAAGAGGACAGGCGTCGACTCTGGAAACACCATATATTTT	CASKRTGVDSGNTIYF
TRBJ2-2	TRBV19	NA	TRBD1	TGTGCCAGTAGTAAAGACAGGGGGCCTAGCACCGGGGAGCTGTTTTTT	CASSKDRGPSTGELFF
TRBJ2-7	TRBV5-6	NA	NA	TGTGCCAGCAGCTCCGGGACAAGGGGTTATGAGCAGTACTTC	CASSSGTRGYEQYF
TRBJ2-5	TRBV18	many	NA	TGTGCCAGCTCACGGGCAGTCCAAGAGACCCAGTACTTC	CASSRAVQETQYF
TRBJ2-3	TRBV5-4	few	NA	TGTGCCAGCAGCTTGGATGGCTCCACAGATACGCAGTATTTT	CASSLDGSTDTQYF
TRBJ1-1	TRBV20-1	many	TRBD1	TGCAGTGCTAAGGGACAGAGCACTGAAGCTTTCTTT	CSAKGQSTEAFF
TRBJ2-3	TRBV5-1	many	TRBD2	TGCGCCAGCAGCTTGAGCGGGGGGTTGGATACGCAGTATTTT	CASSLSGGLDTQYF
TRBJ1-1	TRBV15	many	NA	TGTGCCACCAGCAGGGGGGGGACTAGGGCGAACACTGAAGCTTTCTTT	CATSRGGTRANTEAFF
TRBJ1-6	TRBV6-2/TRBV6-3	NA	TRBD1	TGTGCCAGCACTCGCACGGGACAGTGTCGTTCACCCCTCCACTTT	CASTRTGQCRSPLHF
TRBJ1-1	TRBV19	many	NA	TGTGCCAGCGGGCTATTGGCTGAAGCTTTCTTC	CASGLLAEAFF
TRBJ2-5	TRBV12-5	many	TRBD1	TGTGCTAGTGGTTTGGCCAGGGACAGACAGGGGACCCAGTACTTC	CASGLARDRQGTQYF
TRBJ2-5	TRBV11-2	many	NA	TGTGCCAGCAGCTTAGCGGGCCTAAGCTACGAGACCCAGTACTTC	CASSLAGLSYETQYF
TRBJ2-7	TRBV3-1	NA	TRBD1	TGTGCCAGCAGCCAAGGACAGGGCTACGAGCAGTACTTC	CASSQGQGYEQYF
TRBJ2-5	TRBV6-1	medium-sized	TRBD2	TGTGCCAGCAGTGATACTAGCGGGGGGCAAGAGACCCAGTACTTC	CASSDTSGGQETQYF
TRBJ2-7	TRBV12-3/TRBV12-4	medium-sized	NA	TGTGCCAGCAGTTTAGCGGGGGGTAACGAGCAGTACTTC	CASSLAGGNEQYF
TRBJ2-7	TRBV5-1	many	TRBD2	TGCGCCAGCAGCTTGGGGCTAGCGGGAGGTGGCGAGCAGTACTTC	CASSLGLAGGGEQYF
TRBJ1-2	TRBV3-1	many	NA	TGTGCCAGCTCCCCTATTCAGGATACCTATGGCTACACCTTC	CASSPIQDTYGYTF
TRBJ2-1	TRBV7-6	many	TRBD1	TGTGCCAGCAGCTTAGCCCAAGGGACAGGGGGCGGTGAGCAGTTCTTC	CASSLAQGTGGGEQFF